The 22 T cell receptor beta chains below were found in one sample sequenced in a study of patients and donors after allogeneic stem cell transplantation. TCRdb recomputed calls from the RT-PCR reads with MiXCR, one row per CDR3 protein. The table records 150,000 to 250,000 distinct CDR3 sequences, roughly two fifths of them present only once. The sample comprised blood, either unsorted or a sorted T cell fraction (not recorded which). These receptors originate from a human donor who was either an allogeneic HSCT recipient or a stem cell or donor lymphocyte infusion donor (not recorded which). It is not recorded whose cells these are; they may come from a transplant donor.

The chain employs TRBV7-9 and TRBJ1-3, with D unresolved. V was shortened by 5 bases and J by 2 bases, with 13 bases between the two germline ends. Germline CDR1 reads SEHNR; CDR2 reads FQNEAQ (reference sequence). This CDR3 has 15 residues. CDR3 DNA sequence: TGTGCCAGCAGCGCCGGGAGCCTTCCTGGAAACACCATATATTTT. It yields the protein CASSAGSLPGNTIYF.

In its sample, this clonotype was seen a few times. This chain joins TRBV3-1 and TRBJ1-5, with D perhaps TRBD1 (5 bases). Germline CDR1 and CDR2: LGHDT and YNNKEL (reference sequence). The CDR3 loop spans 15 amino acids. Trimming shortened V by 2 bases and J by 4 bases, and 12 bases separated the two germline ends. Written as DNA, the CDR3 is TGTGCCAGCAGCCAATATGGCAGGGAAAATCAGCCCCAGCATTTT. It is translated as CASSQYGRENQPQHF.

CDR3 nucleotide sequence: TGTGCCAGCAGTTTAAGCACAGGGGAGCCCCACGAGCAGTACTTC. As protein: CASSLSTGEPHEQYF. V and J are TRBV12-3 or TRBV12-4 and TRBJ2-7, with 7 bases identical to TRBD1. The V segment lost 2 bases and the J segment 5 bases; nucleotides outside the gene matches: 9. The CDR3 totals 15 residues.

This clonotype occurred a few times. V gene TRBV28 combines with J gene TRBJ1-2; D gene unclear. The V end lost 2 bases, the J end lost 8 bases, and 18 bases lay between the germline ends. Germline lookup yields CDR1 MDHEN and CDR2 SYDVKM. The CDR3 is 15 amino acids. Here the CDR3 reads CASSLPAGLNRGYTF. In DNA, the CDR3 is TGTGCCAGCAGTTTACCCGCGGGCCTTAATCGGGGCTACACCTTC.

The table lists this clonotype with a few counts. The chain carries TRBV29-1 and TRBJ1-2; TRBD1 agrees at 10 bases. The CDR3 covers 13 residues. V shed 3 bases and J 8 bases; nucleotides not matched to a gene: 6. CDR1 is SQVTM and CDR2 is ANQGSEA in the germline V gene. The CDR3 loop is CSVDATGGHGYTF. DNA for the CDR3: TGCAGCGTTGACGCGACAGGGGGCCACGGCTACACCTTC.

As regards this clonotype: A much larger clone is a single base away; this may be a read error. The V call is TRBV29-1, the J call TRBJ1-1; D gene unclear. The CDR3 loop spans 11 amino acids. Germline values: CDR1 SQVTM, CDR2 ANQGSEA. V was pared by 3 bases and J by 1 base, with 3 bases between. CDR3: CSVDRNTEAFF. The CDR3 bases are TGCAGCGTTGATAGGAACACTGAAGCTTTCTTT.

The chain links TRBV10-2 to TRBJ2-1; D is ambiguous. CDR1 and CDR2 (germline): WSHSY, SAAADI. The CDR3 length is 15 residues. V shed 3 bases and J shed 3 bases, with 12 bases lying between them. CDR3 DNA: TGCGCCAGCAGTGACTTGGGTCTGGGCTACAATGAGCAGTTCTTC. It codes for CASSDLGLGYNEQFF.

Here the CDR3 DNA reads TGCAGCGTCGCAGGGACTAGCGTCTCCTACAATGAGCAGTTCTTC. Its translation: CSVAGTSVSYNEQFF. The gene calls are TRBV29-1 and TRBJ2-1; 10 bases agree with TRBD2. CDR1 and CDR2 from the germline V gene are SQVTM and ANQGSEA. V lost 6 bases and J lost 0; bases outside the gene matches: 5. The CDR3 has 15 residues.

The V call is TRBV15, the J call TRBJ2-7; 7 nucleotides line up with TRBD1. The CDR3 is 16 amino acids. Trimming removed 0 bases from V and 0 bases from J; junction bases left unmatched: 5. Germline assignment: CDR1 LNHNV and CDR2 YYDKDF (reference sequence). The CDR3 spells CATSRDSTGSSYEQYF. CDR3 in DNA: TGTGCCACCAGCAGAGACTCGACAGGGAGCTCCTACGAGCAGTACTTC.

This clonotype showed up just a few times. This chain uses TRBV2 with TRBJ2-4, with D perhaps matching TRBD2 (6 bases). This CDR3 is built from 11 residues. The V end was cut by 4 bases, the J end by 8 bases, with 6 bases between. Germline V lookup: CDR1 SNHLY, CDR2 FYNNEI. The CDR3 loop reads CASSGEDIQYF. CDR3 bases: TGTGCCAGCAGTGGGGAGGACATTCAGTACTTC.

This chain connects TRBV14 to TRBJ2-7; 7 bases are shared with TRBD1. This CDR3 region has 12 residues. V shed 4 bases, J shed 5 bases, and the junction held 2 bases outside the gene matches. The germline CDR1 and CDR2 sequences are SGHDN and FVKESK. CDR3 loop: CASSPQGDEQYF. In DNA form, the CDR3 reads TGTGCCAGCAGCCCCCAGGGGGACGAGCAGTACTTC.

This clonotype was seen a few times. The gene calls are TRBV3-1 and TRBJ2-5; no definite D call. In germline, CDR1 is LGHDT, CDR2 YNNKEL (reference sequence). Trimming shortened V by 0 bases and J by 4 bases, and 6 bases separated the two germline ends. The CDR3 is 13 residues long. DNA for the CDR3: TGTGCCAGCAGCCAAGACCGCAGAGAGACCCAGTACTTC. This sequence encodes CASSQDRRETQYF.

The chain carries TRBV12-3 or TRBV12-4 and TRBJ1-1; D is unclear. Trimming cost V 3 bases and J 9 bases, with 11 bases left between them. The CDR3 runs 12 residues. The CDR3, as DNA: TGTGCCAGCAGTTTGGTCGCGTTTAAAGCTTTCTTT. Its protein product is CASSLVAFKAFF.

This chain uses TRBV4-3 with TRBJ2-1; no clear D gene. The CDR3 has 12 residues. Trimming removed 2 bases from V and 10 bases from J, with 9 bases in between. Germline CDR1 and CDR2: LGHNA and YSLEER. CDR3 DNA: TGCGCCAGCAGCCAATACCCGAAGGAGCAGTTCTTC. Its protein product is CASSQYPKEQFF.

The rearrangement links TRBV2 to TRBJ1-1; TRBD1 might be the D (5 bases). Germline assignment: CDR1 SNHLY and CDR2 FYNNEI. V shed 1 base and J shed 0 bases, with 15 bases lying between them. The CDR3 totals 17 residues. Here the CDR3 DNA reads TGTGCCAGCAGTGAAGTACTAGCAGGGCAGCTGAACACTGAAGCTTTCTTT. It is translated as CASSEVLAGQLNTEAFF.

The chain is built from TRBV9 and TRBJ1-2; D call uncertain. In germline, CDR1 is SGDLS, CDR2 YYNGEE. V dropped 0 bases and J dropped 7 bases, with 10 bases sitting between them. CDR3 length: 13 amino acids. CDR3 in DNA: TGTGCCAGCAGCGTAGTAGGGCTGGCTGGCTACACCTTC. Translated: CASSVVGLAGYTF. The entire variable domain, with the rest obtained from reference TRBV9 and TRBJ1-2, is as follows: DSGVTQTPKHLITATGQRVTLRCSPRSGDLSVYWYQQSLDQGLQFLIQYYNGEERAKGNILERFSAQQFPDLHSELNLSSLELGDSALYFCASSVVGLAGYTFGSGTRLTVV.

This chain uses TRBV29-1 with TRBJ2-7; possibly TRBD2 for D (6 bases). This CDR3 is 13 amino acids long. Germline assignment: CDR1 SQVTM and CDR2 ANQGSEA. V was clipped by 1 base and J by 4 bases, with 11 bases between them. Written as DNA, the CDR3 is TGCAGCGTTGAAGCCGGGAGACCTTACGAGCAGTACTTC. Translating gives CSVEAGRPYEQYF.

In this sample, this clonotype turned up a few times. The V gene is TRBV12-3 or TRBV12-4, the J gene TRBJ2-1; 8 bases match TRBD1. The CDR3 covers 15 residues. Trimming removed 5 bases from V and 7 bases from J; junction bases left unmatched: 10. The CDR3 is CASSTPGQGLNEQFF. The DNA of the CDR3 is TGTGCCAGCAGTACGCCCGGACAGGGCCTAAATGAGCAGTTCTTC.

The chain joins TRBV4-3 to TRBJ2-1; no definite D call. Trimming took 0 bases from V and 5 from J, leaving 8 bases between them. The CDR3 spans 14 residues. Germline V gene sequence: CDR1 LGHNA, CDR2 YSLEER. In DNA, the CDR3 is TGCGCCAGCAGCCAAGATCAGATAGACAATGAGCAGTTCTTC. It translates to CASSQDQIDNEQFF.

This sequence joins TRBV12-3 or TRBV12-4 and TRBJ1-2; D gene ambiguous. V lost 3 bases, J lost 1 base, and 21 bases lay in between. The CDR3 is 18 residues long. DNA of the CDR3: TGTGCCAGCAGTTTTGAGATTGGCAGCTCACCTAGTAACTATGGCTACACCTTC. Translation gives CASSFEIGSSPSNYGYTF.

CDR3 coding DNA: TGTGCCAGCAGTCGCCATCCCCCCCGGGGGCAGTATTTT. It encodes CASSRHPPRGQYF. The chain couples TRBV6-5 to TRBJ2-3; tentatively, D is TRBD2 (5 bases). There are 13 residues in the CDR3. Between the trimmed V and J ends, which lost 5 bases and 11 bases, there was a span of 17 bases. Germline lookup yields CDR1 MNHEY and CDR2 SVGAGI.

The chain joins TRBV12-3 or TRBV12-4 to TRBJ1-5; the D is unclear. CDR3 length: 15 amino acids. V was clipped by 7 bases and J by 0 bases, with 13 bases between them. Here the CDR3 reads CASNSGRNSNQPQHF. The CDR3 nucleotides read TGTGCCAGCAATTCGGGCCGAAATAGCAATCAGCCCCAGCATTTT.